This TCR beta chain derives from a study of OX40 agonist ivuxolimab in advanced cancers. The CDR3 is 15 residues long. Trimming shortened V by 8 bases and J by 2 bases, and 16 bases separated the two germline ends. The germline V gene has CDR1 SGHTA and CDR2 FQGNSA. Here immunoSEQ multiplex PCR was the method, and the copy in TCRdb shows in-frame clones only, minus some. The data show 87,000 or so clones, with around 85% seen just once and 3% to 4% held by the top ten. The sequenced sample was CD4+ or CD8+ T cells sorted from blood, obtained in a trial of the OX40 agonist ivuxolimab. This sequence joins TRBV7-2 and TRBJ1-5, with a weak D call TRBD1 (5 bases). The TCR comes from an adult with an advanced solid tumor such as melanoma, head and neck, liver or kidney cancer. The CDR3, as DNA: TGTGCCAGCGTACCGGGACTTGGGGGCAATCAGCCCCAGCATTTT. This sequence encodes CASVPGLGGNQPQHF.